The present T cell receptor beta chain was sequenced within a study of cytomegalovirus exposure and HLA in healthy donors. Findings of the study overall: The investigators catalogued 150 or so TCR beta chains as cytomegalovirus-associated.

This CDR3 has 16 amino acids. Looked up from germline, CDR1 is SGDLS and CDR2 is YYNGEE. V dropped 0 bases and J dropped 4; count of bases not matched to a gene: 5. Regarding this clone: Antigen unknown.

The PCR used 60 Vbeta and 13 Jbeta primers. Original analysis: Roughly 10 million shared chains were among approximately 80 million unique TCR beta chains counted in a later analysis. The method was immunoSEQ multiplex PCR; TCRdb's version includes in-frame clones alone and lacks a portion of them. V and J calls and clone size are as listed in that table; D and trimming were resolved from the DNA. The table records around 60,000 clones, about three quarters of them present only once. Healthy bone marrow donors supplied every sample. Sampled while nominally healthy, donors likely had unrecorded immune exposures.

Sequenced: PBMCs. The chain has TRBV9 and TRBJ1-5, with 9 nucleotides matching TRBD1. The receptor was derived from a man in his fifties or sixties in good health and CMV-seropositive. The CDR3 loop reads CASSVGTGGTNQPQHF. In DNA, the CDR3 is TGTGCCAGCAGCGTAGGTACAGGGGGCACGAATCAGCCCCAGCATTTT.